The 9 T cell receptor beta chains below all came from one sample that was sequenced in a study of T cells expressing NK-cell markers. TCRdb re-analyzed the 5' RACE reads; it lists each CDR3 protein once, without DNA. The sample has about 440,000 distinct CDR3 sequences; the top ten hold approximately 7%. Sequenced input: blood T cells: a sorted CD56 or NKG2C T cell subset, CD4+ or CD8+ T cells, or bulk PBMC T cells (not recorded which). The origin of the receptors is a woman aged 18 to 75 in good health.

The rearrangement uses TRBV9 and TRBJ2-5; TCRdb returns TRBD2, unconfirmable since there is no DNA. Germline loops: CDR1 SGDLS, CDR2 YYNGEE. This CDR3 spans 15 amino acids. The CDR3 spells CASSVVTAGQETQYF.

This chain links TRBV6-2 or TRBV6-3 with TRBJ1-4. The CDR3 sequence is 15 residues long. The V gene's germline CDR1 is MNHEY and CDR2 SVGEGT. This CDR3 is CASSLGGASNEKLFF.

The chain recombines TRBV11-2 with TRBJ2-4; as DNA is missing, the TRBD2 call by TCRdb cannot be tested. The CDR3 loop spans 18 amino acids. From germline, CDR1 is SGHAT and CDR2 FQNNGV. This CDR3 reads CASSFGLAGVSDKNIQYF.

The chain carries TRBV12-3 or TRBV12-4 and TRBJ2-1; the D gene TCRdb calls, TRBD1, cannot be checked with no DNA. CDR3 size: 16 residues. CDR3 sequence reads: CASSSRDRVRRNEQFF.

The CDR3 is CASSLGTGKNIQYF. The rearrangement links TRBV7-3 to TRBJ2-4; TCRdb designates TRBD1, a call that cannot be tested without DNA. Germline lookup yields CDR1 SGHTA and CDR2 FQGTGA. The CDR3 consists of 14 residues.

The V and J genes are TRBV3-1 and TRBJ1-2. This CDR3 comprises 14 residues. CDR1 LGHDT and CDR2 YNNKEL come from the germline V gene (reference sequence). This chain's CDR3 is CASSPWEGPGGYTF.

CDR3: CSARGRQGSMTNTDTQYF. The V gene is TRBV20-1, the J gene TRBJ2-3; the TCRdb call, TRBD1, lacks DNA for checking. This CDR3 is built from 18 residues. Germline V gene data show CDR1 as DFQATT and CDR2 as SNEGSKA (reference sequence).

J is TRBJ1-5 and V is TRBV7-2; TCRdb selects TRBD1, and the lack of DNA leaves this call unchecked. The CDR3 is made up of 16 amino acids. The V gene's germline CDR1 is SGHTA and CDR2 FQGNSA. The CDR3 region is CASSQGTGGAGQPQHF.

J is TRBJ2-2 and V is TRBV29-1; the D call from TCRdb, TRBD1, cannot be confirmed without DNA. This CDR3 region has 14 residues. CDR1 is SQVTM and CDR2 is ANQGSEA in the germline V gene. The CDR3 spells CSVGPAGPTGELFF.